Listed below are T cell receptor beta chains from one sample, sequenced in a study of blood T cells in healthy people across ages. MiXCR was run by TCRdb on the 5' RACE reads, yielding one entry per CDR3 protein. The sample shows 500,000 to 600,000 distinct CDR3 sequences, about 25% of them seen only once. The sequenced sample was blood. These receptors all come from a woman aged 70-85 years in good health. Both conserved end residues are part of each CDR3. The D gene is left open where the match is weak. The listing skips clone size in some rows; elsewhere it reads once, few, many or a size class.

v_gene	abundance	j_gene	d_gene	len	CDR3nt	CDR3aa
TRBV9	few	TRBJ2-7	.	14	TGTGCCAGCAGCGTAGAGGATAGGGCGGGAGAGCAGTACTTC	CASSVEDRAGEQYF
TRBV12-3/TRBV12-4	few	TRBJ2-1	.	14	TGTGCCAGCAGCCATACAGGGCCAGGTAATGAGCAGTTCTTC	CASSHTGPGNEQFF
TRBV7-2	few	TRBJ2-5	.	15	TGTGCCAGCAGCCCCCCAAGGGCAATTGTGGAGACCCAGTACTTC	CASSPPRAIVETQYF
TRBV7-2	.	TRBJ2-7	.	13	TGTGCCAGCAGCTTGGGTGGGTCAGTGGAGGAGTACTTC	CASSLGGSVEEYF
TRBV5-1	few	TRBJ2-2	TRBD1	16	TGCGCCAGCAGCTTGGGCAGGGGGCCGAACACCGGGGAGCTGTTTTTT	CASSLGRGPNTGELFF
TRBV12-3/TRBV12-4	few	TRBJ2-1	TRBD1	15	TGTGCCAGCAGTTTAAGAGGGGGCTTTCGAAATGAGCAGTTCTTC	CASSLRGGFRNEQFF
TRBV4-2	few	TRBJ2-5	.	15	TGTGCCAGCAGCCAAGATTTTAGGGGGGAAGAGACCCAGTACTTC	CASSQDFRGEETQYF
TRBV6-2/TRBV6-3	.	TRBJ2-7	.	14	TGTGCCAGCAGACCCAACAGGGTCTCCTACGAGCAGTACTTC	CASRPNRVSYEQYF
TRBV6-6	.	TRBJ1-2	.	13	TGTGCCAGCAGTTACGGGACGGATAATGGCTACACCTTC	CASSYGTDNGYTF
TRBV7-8	.	TRBJ2-5	.	18	TGTGCCAGCAGCTTAACTCTACGGGGGGCCGCCAACCAAGAGACCCAGTACTTC	CASSLTLRGAANQETQYF
TRBV10-3	few	TRBJ1-2	.	15	TGTGCCATCAGTGAGTCCGGGGGCGAGGACTATGGCTACACCTTC	CAISESGGEDYGYTF
TRBV20-1	.	TRBJ2-3	TRBD2	16	TGCAGTGCTAGGTCCCCGGGAGGACTGGGCACAGATACGCAGTATTTT	CSARSPGGLGTDTQYF
TRBV27	.	TRBJ2-1	.	15	TGTGCCAGCAGTCATTTTGCGTTTTCCTACAATGAGCAGTTCTTC	CASSHFAFSYNEQFF
TRBV7-9	.	TRBJ2-6	.	15	TGTGCCAGCAGCATACAGGGATACGGGGCCAACGTCCTGACTTTC	CASSIQGYGANVLTF
TRBV20-1	.	TRBJ2-1	.	17	TGCAGTGCTACCATTAAGGGTGTCGCGGGGACCTACAATGAGCAGTTCTTC	CSATIKGVAGTYNEQFF
TRBV12-3/TRBV12-4	.	TRBJ2-3	.	13	TGTGCCAGCAGGGAGTTCCCCACAGATACGCAGTATTTT	CASREFPTDTQYF
TRBV5-1	.	TRBJ2-7	.	16	TGCGCCAGCAGCGGCCGGGACCCCAAAGGGCCCTACGAGCAGTACTTC	CASSGRDPKGPYEQYF
TRBV18	once	TRBJ2-1	.	17	TGTGCCAGCTCACCGAGCGGCCCCAGCGGCCTTTACAATGAGCAGTTCTTC	CASSPSGPSGLYNEQFF
TRBV6-2/TRBV6-3	.	TRBJ2-1	.	13	TGTGCCAGCACAGGGGGGGTTTACAATGAGCAGTTCTTC	CASTGGVYNEQFF
TRBV7-2	few	TRBJ1-5	.	16	TGTGCCAGCAGCTCAGCCTCTGGGGCGGGCAATCAGCCCCAGCATTTT	CASSSASGAGNQPQHF
TRBV5-1	.	TRBJ1-1	.	14	TGCGCCAGCAGCTTGGAGCCAGGGAACACTGAAGCTTTCTTT	CASSLEPGNTEAFF
TRBV4-3	few	TRBJ1-1	.	15	TGCGCCAGCAGCCAAGATAATGGGCGGACCACTGAAGCTTTCTTT	CASSQDNGRTTEAFF
TRBV29-1	few	TRBJ1-2	TRBD1	14	TGCAGCGTCCCAGGAGACAGGGGGGACTATGGCTACACCTTC	CSVPGDRGDYGYTF
TRBV20-1	few	TRBJ2-5	TRBD2	13	TGCAGTGCTAGCTCTAGCGGCCAAGAGACCCAGTACTTC	CSASSSGQETQYF
TRBV6-2/TRBV6-3	few	TRBJ1-5	.	14	TGTGCCGGGGCCTCTGGGGGGCTCGGGCAGCCCCAGCATTTT	CAGASGGLGQPQHF
TRBV18	.	TRBJ2-7	TRBD1	15	TGTGCCAGCTCACCCGGGACAGGGGGTATGCACGAGCAGTACTTC	CASSPGTGGMHEQYF
TRBV5-1	few	TRBJ1-2	.	14	TGCGCCAGCAGCAGGGAGCACTCTAACTATGGCTACACCTTC	CASSREHSNYGYTF
TRBV20-1	.	TRBJ2-3	TRBD2	15	TGCAGTGCTAGGAGGGAGCGGGGAACCACAGATACGCAGTATTTT	CSARRERGTTDTQYF
TRBV7-2	.	TRBJ1-6	.	12	TGTGCCAGCAGCCCGGGGTTTTCACCCCTCCACTTT	CASSPGFSPLHF
TRBV12-5	few	TRBJ1-1	.	14	TGTGCTAGTGCCCTAGAGCTTGAGGGGAGGAAAGCTTTCTTT	CASALELEGRKAFF
TRBV5-1	.	TRBJ2-5	.	14	TGCGCCAGCTCCGGGGGCCCCGGCCAAGAGACCCAGTACTTC	CASSGGPGQETQYF
TRBV5-1	.	TRBJ2-1	.	15	TGCGCCAGCAGCTTGGCCGGGCCCCCAAACAATGAGCAGTTCTTC	CASSLAGPPNNEQFF
TRBV10-2	.	TRBJ2-6	.	15	TGCGCCAGCAGTACCCAAAGAAACCGGGCCAACGTCCTGACTTTC	CASSTQRNRANVLTF
TRBV18	few	TRBJ2-5	TRBD2	13	TGTGCCAGCTCCCCGTGGGCGGGGGTAGAGCAGTACTTC	CASSPWAGVEQYF
TRBV20-1	few	TRBJ1-1	.	11	TGCAGTGCTAGAGATGTAGCCGAACCTTTCTTT	CSARDVAEPFF
TRBV12-3/TRBV12-4	.	TRBJ2-1	TRBD2	13	TGTGCCATTCTTCGCGGGGGGGAGGATGAGCAGTTCTTC	CAILRGGEDEQFF